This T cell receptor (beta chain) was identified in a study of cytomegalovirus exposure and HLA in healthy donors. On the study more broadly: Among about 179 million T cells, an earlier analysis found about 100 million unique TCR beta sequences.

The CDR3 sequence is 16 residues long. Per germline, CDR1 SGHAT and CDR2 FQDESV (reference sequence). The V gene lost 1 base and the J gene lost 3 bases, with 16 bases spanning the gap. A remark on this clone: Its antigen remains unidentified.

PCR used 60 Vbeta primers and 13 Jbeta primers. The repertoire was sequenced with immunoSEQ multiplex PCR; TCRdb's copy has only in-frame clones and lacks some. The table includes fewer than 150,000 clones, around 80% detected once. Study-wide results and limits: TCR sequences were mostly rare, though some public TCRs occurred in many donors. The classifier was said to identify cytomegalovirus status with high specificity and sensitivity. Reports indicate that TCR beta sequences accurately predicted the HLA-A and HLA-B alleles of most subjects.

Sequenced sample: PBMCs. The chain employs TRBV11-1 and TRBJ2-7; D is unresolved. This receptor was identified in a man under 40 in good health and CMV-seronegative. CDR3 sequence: CASSLVADNLYYEQYF. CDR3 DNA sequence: TGTGCCAGCAGCTTAGTTGCGGATAACCTATACTACGAGCAGTACTTC.